A single sample is the source of the 32 T cell receptor beta chains below, sequenced in a study of CD8+ T cells in alopecia areata. cDNA serving as the sequencing template came from extracted, reverse transcribed RNA. Only in-frame clones appear in the TCRdb table, and some are missing; sequencing was by immunoSEQ multiplex PCR. The data hold around 140,000 clones, with more than 45% observed a single time. Material: CD4+ T cells sorted from blood. These receptors all stem from a human donor with alopecia areata.

This rearrangement joins TRBV4-1 to TRBJ2-5, with 9 bases lining up with TRBD2. Losses at the gene ends were 0 bases for V and 3 bases for J; bases not matched to a gene: 8. Germline V gene sequence: CDR1 MGHRA, CDR2 YSYEKL. The CDR3 runs to 17 residues. The CDR3 DNA sequence: TGCGCCAGCAGCCAAGATTGGAGCGGGAGGCTCGAAGAGACCCAGTACTTC. Its protein product is CASSQDWSGRLEETQYF.

The CDR3 here is CAWSGLAVMTDTQYF. DNA for the CDR3: TGTGCCTGGAGTGGACTAGCGGTTATGACAGATACGCAGTATTTT. The V gene is TRBV30, the J gene TRBJ2-3; 9 nucleotides line up with TRBD2. CDR3 length: 15 amino acids. Per germline, CDR1 GTSNPN and CDR2 SVGIG (reference sequence). After removal of 1 base from V and 3 bases from J, the junction contained 5 bases not matched to a gene.

The rearrangement links TRBV19 to TRBJ2-3; 8 bases map to TRBD2. CDR3 length: 15 amino acids. After removal of 3 bases from V and 7 bases from J, the junction contained 9 bases not matched to a gene. Germline CDR1 is LNHDA and CDR2 is SQIVND (reference sequence). The CDR3 protein is CASSISGRAGHTQYF. As DNA, the CDR3 is TGTGCCAGTAGTATTTCCGGGAGGGCCGGACATACGCAGTATTTT.

The genes are TRBV2 and TRBJ2-3, with D possibly TRBD1 on 5 matching bases. V was shortened by 8 bases and J by 2 bases, with 14 bases between the two germline ends. The V gene's germline CDR1 is SNHLY and CDR2 FYNNEI. This CDR3 comprises 14 residues. In DNA, the CDR3 is TGTGCCAGCGGATTAACAGGTCCCACAGATACGCAGTATTTT. Amino acid sequence: CASGLTGPTDTQYF.

V is TRBV5-1 and J is TRBJ1-1; no reliable D call. This CDR3 has 14 amino acids. The germline CDR1 and CDR2 sequences are SGHRS and YFSETQ. Trimming took 3 bases from V and 5 from J, leaving 14 bases between them. This CDR3 reads CASSSPQGPTEAFF. CDR3 DNA sequence: TGCGCCAGCAGCTCCCCGCAAGGACCGACTGAAGCTTTCTTT.

This chain links TRBV5-1 with TRBJ2-5; D is uncertain. This CDR3 is built from 13 residues. Deletions cut 2 bases from V and 2 bases from J, with 7 bases between. The V gene's germline CDR1 is SGHRS and CDR2 YFSETQ. CDR3 coding DNA: TGCGCCAGCAGCTTTCCAGATCAAGAGACCCAGTACTTC. Translated: CASSFPDQETQYF. Variable domain in full (rest from reference TRBV5-1 and TRBJ2-5): KAGVTQTPRYLIKTRGQQVTLSCSPISGHRSVSWYQQTPGQGLQFLFEYFSETQRNKGNFPGRFSGRQFSNSRSEMNVSTLELGDSALYLCASSFPDQETQYFGPGTRLLVL.

In this sample, this clone turned up once. This chain uses TRBV28 with TRBJ1-1, with a possible D match to TRBD1 (6 bases). Trimming removed 2 bases from V and 7 bases from J, with 8 bases in between. Germline V gene data show CDR1 as MDHEN and CDR2 as SYDVKM. This CDR3 contains 12 residues. The CDR3 loop reads CASSLPGVEAFF. CDR3 DNA: TGTGCCAGCAGTTTACCAGGGGTTGAAGCTTTCTTT.

This clone was observed a handful of times. CDR3 loop: CASSPPTGMNTEAFF. CDR3 nucleotides: TGTGCCAGCAGCCCTCCGACAGGGATGAACACTGAAGCTTTCTTT. The chain joins TRBV5-8 to TRBJ1-1, with TRBD1 matching over 7 bases. With 4 bases clipped from V and 0 bases from J, the junction kept 6 bases outside the gene matches. Germline V gene sequence: CDR1 SGHTS, CDR2 YDEGEE. The CDR3 runs to 15 residues.

The V and J genes are TRBV5-1 and TRBJ2-1; the D gene is possibly TRBD2 (5 bases). V dropped 3 bases and J dropped 6 bases, with 19 bases sitting between them. Germline V gene data show CDR1 as SGHRS and CDR2 as YFSETQ. The CDR3 is 16 amino acids. This CDR3 reads CASSSPTSPSGNEQFF. The CDR3 nucleotides read TGCGCCAGCAGCTCCCCGACTTCGCCGAGCGGCAATGAGCAGTTCTTC.

There are a few counts of this clone. The gene calls are TRBV2 and TRBJ2-4; D uncertain. The length of the CDR3 is 12 residues. Germline CDR1 is SNHLY and CDR2 is FYNNEI. Deletions cut 6 bases from V and 0 bases from J, with 3 bases between. As DNA, the CDR3 is TGTGCCAGCAGGCTAGCCAAAAACATTCAGTACTTC. This translates into CASRLAKNIQYF. Full variable domain (rest looked up from reference TRBV2 and TRBJ2-4): EPEVTQTPSHQVTQMGQEVILRCVPISNHLYFYWYRQILGQKVEFLVSFYNNEISEKSEIFDDQFSVERPDGSNFTLKIRSTKLEDSAMYFCASRLAKNIQYFGAGTRLSVL.

This chain uses TRBV2 with TRBJ2-3; D may be TRBD1 or TRBD2 (5 bases each). V gave up 3 bases and J gave up 6 bases, with 10 bases separating them. This CDR3 has 13 amino acids. Germline CDR1 SNHLY, CDR2 FYNNEI. DNA of the CDR3: TGTGCCAGCAGTGATGGGGGACGGGATACGCAGTATTTT. This translates into CASSDGGRDTQYF.

V and J are TRBV18 and TRBJ2-3; D is undetermined. V was pared by 2 bases and J by 0 bases, with 6 bases between. Per germline, CDR1 KGHSH and CDR2 LQKENI. The CDR3 has 14 amino acids. This CDR3 reads CASSPSSSTDTQYF. The CDR3 coding sequence is TGTGCCAGCTCACCATCCTCTAGCACAGATACGCAGTATTTT.

The chain uses TRBV7-9 and TRBJ2-3, with 8 bases lining up with TRBD1. Germline CDR1 and CDR2: SEHNR and FQNEAQ (reference sequence). V trimming: 1 base; J trimming: 0 bases; junction bases outside the gene matches: 6. The CDR3 has 17 amino acids. The CDR3 sequence: CASSLGGTGLSTDTQYF. In DNA, the CDR3 is TGTGCCAGCAGCTTAGGCGGGACAGGCCTCAGCACAGATACGCAGTATTTT.

This chain links TRBV2 with TRBJ1-1; D gene ambiguous. This CDR3 has 13 amino acids. Trimming removed 4 bases from V and 1 base from J, with 7 bases in between. CDR1 SNHLY and CDR2 FYNNEI come from the germline V gene. CDR3 sequence (DNA): TGTGCCAGCAGTGCGGGGAAGAACACTGAAGCTTTCTTT. Translating gives CASSAGKNTEAFF.

J is TRBJ2-3 and V is TRBV27; D not certain. The V and J ends lost 11 bases and 2 bases respectively, with 17 bases between them. The germline V gene encodes CDR1 MNHEY and CDR2 SMNVEV (reference sequence). The CDR3 consists of 14 residues. The CDR3 nucleotides read TGTGCCGGCTTTCAGCACCAACCCACAGATACGCAGTATTTT. Its protein is CAGFQHQPTDTQYF.

This clone was detected only a few times. This chain joins TRBV18 and TRBJ2-2; the D call may be TRBD1 or TRBD2 (5 bases each). The CDR3 extends over 17 amino acids. Germline V gene data show CDR1 as KGHSH and CDR2 as LQKENI. Trimming stripped 2 bases from V and 1 base from J, with 14 bases between. The CDR3 DNA reads as TGTGCCAGCTCACCAAACGCCGGGACCAAGAACACCGGGGAGCTGTTTTTT. Translating gives CASSPNAGTKNTGELFF.

The genes are TRBV9 and TRBJ2-7; D gene ambiguous. CDR1 and CDR2 (germline): SGDLS, YYNGEE. With 0 bases removed from V and 9 bases from J, the gap between germline ends came to 13 bases. The CDR3 length is 13 residues. CDR3: CASSVESGVRQYF. CDR3 in DNA: TGTGCCAGCAGCGTAGAATCTGGGGTACGGCAGTACTTC. Supplemented by reference TRBV9 and TRBJ2-7, the full variable domain reads DSGVTQTPKHLITATGQRVTLRCSPRSGDLSVYWYQQSLDQGLQFLIQYYNGEERAKGNILERFSAQQFPDLHSELNLSSLELGDSALYFCASSVESGVRQYFGPGTRLTVT.

The chain links TRBV29-1 to TRBJ1-1, with D unclear. Germline V gene lookup returns CDR1 SQVTM and CDR2 ANQGSEA. V was pared by 4 bases and J by 3 bases, with 12 bases between. This CDR3 region has 13 residues. The DNA of the CDR3 is TGCAGCGTTGGGAGGTTCTTGGACACTGAAGCTTTCTTT. It specifies CSVGRFLDTEAFF.

The chain is built from TRBV5-1 and TRBJ1-5; TRBD1 is a possible D gene (5 bases). The CDR3 is 15 residues long. The V and J ends lost 0 bases and 0 bases respectively, with 7 bases between them. From germline, CDR1 is SGHRS and CDR2 YFSETQ. CDR3 sequence: CASSLGDSSNQPQHF. CDR3 DNA: TGCGCCAGCAGCTTGGGAGACAGTAGCAATCAGCCCCAGCATTTT.

This chain links TRBV5-1 with TRBJ1-1; 9 positions match TRBD1. The CDR3 runs 15 residues. V shed 0 bases, J shed 7 bases, and the junction held 7 bases outside the gene matches. CDR1 and CDR2 from the germline V gene are SGHRS and YFSETQ. The CDR3 DNA reads TGCGCCAGCAGCTTGGCCTTACAGGGGGCTGGTGAAGCTTTCTTT. Translated, it gives CASSLALQGAGEAFF.

This clone came up a few times. The CDR3 reads CASSQDMTGVNGYTF. The DNA for the CDR3 is TGTGCCAGCAGCCAAGATATGACGGGAGTTAACGGCTACACCTTC. V usage is TRBV14 and J usage is TRBJ1-2, with D hard to call. Germline V gives CDR1 SGHDN, CDR2 FVKESK. V lost 0 bases to trimming and J lost 8 bases, with 16 bases between them. CDR3 length: 15 residues.

This rearrangement joins TRBV6-5 to TRBJ1-2; D perhaps matches TRBD1 (5 bases). Trimming took off 5 bases at V and 9 bases at J, with 16 bases between the two ends. Germline loops: CDR1 MNHEY, CDR2 SVGAGI. The CDR3 has 13 amino acids. The CDR3 DNA reads as TGTGCCAGCAGTCTCCCCGGGGGACTCCGCTACACCTTC. Residues: CASSLPGGLRYTF.

The CDR3 loop reads CSAVGLAGVNEQFF. The CDR3 DNA reads as TGCAGCGCCGTGGGACTAGCGGGAGTCAATGAGCAGTTCTTC. The V and J genes are TRBV29-1 and TRBJ2-1; 14 nucleotides line up with TRBD2. Germline trimming cut 7 bases from V and 6 bases from J; bases unmatched to any gene: 5. CDR3 length: 14 residues. Germline V CDR1 and CDR2: SQVTM, ANQGSEA.

The chain combines TRBV2 with TRBJ2-2; TRBD2 matches at 12 bases. CDR1 and CDR2 from the germline V gene are SNHLY and FYNNEI. This CDR3 spans 15 amino acids. J gave up 5 bases and V 9 bases, and 7 bases lay outside the gene matches. CDR3 sequence: CASKGLAGWTGELFF. The CDR3 coding sequence is TGTGCCAGTAAAGGACTAGCGGGATGGACCGGGGAGCTGTTTTTT.

The chain employs TRBV29-1 and TRBJ1-3; D may be TRBD1 (6 bases). The germline V and J ends were trimmed by 3 bases and 0 bases, with 15 bases remaining between them. Germline values: CDR1 SQVTM, CDR2 ANQGSEA. The CDR3 is 16 residues long. CDR3 sequence (DNA): TGCAGCGTTGATGCGGGGGGCGCGAGCTCTGGAAACACCATATATTTT. Its translation: CSVDAGGASSGNTIYF. Variable domain in full (rest from reference TRBV29-1 and TRBJ1-3): SAVISQKPSRDICQRGTSLTIQCQVDSQVTMMFWYRQQPGQSLTLIATANQGSEATYESGFVIDKFPISRPNLTFSTLTVSNMSPEDSSIYLCSVDAGGASSGNTIYFGEGSWLTVV.

This clone has more than one count but fewer than ten. The chain employs TRBV11-3 and TRBJ2-1, with unresolved D. CDR1 SGHNT and CDR2 YENEEA come from the germline V gene. V was pared by 0 bases and J by 10 bases, with 7 bases between. CDR3 length: 12 residues. The CDR3 protein is CASSLEIQEQFF. Here the CDR3 DNA reads TGTGCCAGCAGCTTAGAGATCCAGGAGCAGTTCTTC.

The chain is built from TRBV15 and TRBJ2-1; 13 bases align to TRBD2. The V and J ends lost 9 bases and 6 bases, in that order; junction bases with no gene match: 11. Germline assignment: CDR1 LNHNV and CDR2 YYDKDF (reference sequence). CDR3 length: 16 residues. CDR3: CATNPRTSGSPNEQFF. The CDR3 coding sequence is TGTGCCACTAACCCTCGGACTAGCGGGAGCCCCAATGAGCAGTTCTTC.

This chain links TRBV5-1 with TRBJ2-7; the match to TRBD1 covers 9 bases. Germline V gene sequence: CDR1 SGHRS, CDR2 YFSETQ. Germline trimming cut 4 bases from V and 3 bases from J; bases unmatched to any gene: 11. The CDR3 contains 16 residues. The CDR3, as DNA: TGCGCCAGCAGCCTTAAACCGGGACAGGGAAACTACGAGCAGTACTTC. It is translated as CASSLKPGQGNYEQYF.

This clone showed up just a few times. The gene calls are TRBV23-1 and TRBJ1-4; D gene uncertain. TRBV23-1 is an ORF, with its function uncertain. V was pared by 2 bases and J by 10 bases, with 14 bases between. The CDR3 spans 14 residues. The CDR3 is CASSQGVKHGKLFF. The CDR3 DNA reads TGCGCCAGCAGTCAAGGGGTTAAGCACGGAAAACTGTTTTTT.

This chain joins TRBV6-5 and TRBJ1-2, with 10 nucleotides matching TRBD1. The germline V gene has CDR1 MNHEY and CDR2 SVGAGI. V lost 6 bases, J lost 4 bases, and 2 bases stayed unmatched. The CDR3 has 13 amino acids. For the CDR3, the DNA is TGTGCCAGCAGGACAGGGGGCGGCTATGGCTACACCTTC. Encoded protein: CASRTGGGYGYTF.

CDR3 loop: CASSLGTGRTYNEQFF. The CDR3 nucleotides are TGCGCCAGCAGCTTGGGTACAGGGCGAACGTACAATGAGCAGTTCTTC. The genes are TRBV5-1 and TRBJ2-1, with D maybe TRBD1 (6 bases). Between the trimmed V and J ends, which lost 0 bases and 4 bases, there was a span of 14 bases. The germline V gene has CDR1 SGHRS and CDR2 YFSETQ. The CDR3 runs to 16 residues.

This clone was counted a few times. J is TRBJ2-1 and V is TRBV19, with D uncertain. This CDR3 has 13 amino acids. Germline V gene sequence: CDR1 LNHDA, CDR2 SQIVND (reference sequence). V shed 5 bases and J shed 10 bases, with 15 bases lying between them. The CDR3 loop reads CASSQLRIGEQFF. In nucleotides, the CDR3 is TGTGCCAGTAGTCAATTAAGGATCGGGGAGCAGTTCTTC.